This T cell receptor beta chain was profiled in a study of blood T cell repertoires in COVID-19. Study-wide context: The origin of the acute and convalescent COVID-19 samples was the United States, Italy and Spain. Sources were T cells, B-cell-depleted T cells, or PBMCs; the material itself was cDNA or gDNA.

In the authors' workflow: Using reference gene primer amplification, nucleated cell counts were estimated. Profiled with immunoSEQ multiplex PCR; TCRdb holds only in-frame clones, not every one. That table is the source of V, J and clone size, and D and trimming were worked out from the DNA. The repertoire has approximately 35,000 clones, about 86% of them found once; the top ten carry roughly 4.5%. The CDR3 contains 13 residues. Germline values: CDR1 SEHNR, CDR2 FQNEAQ (reference sequence). Trimming removed 5 bases at V and 5 bases at J, with 12 bases between. The chain recombines TRBV7-9 with TRBJ1-2, with D possibly TRBD1 on 5 matching bases. Material for sequencing was peripheral blood. This sequence was found in a woman in her 70s with active COVID-19. In nucleotides, the CDR3 is TGTGCCAGCAGCCTATTGGGGGGTTATGGCTACACCTTC. Translated, it gives CASSLLGGYGYTF.